These 22 T cell receptor beta chains came from one sample sequenced in a study of blood T cell repertoires in COVID-19. Produced via immunoSEQ multiplex PCR; TCRdb's table is partial and in-frame only. The table includes about 69,000 clones, under 90% detected once. The sample consisted of peripheral blood. The receptors were sampled from a man between 45 and 60 years old with COVID-19, enrolled during active disease.

The CDR3 bases are TGTGCCAGCAGTGATTCGTGGGGGCCCGGCACAGATACGCAGTATTTT. Translating it yields CASSDSWGPGTDTQYF. V and J are TRBV6-1 and TRBJ2-3; maybe TRBD1 (6 bases). The V gene lost 3 bases and the J gene lost 1 base, with 14 bases spanning the gap. The length of the CDR3 is 16 residues. Germline values: CDR1 MNHNS, CDR2 SASEGT.

The chain joins TRBV6-7 to TRBJ1-5; D is uncertain. TRBV6-7 belongs to the ORF category, with a function that is uncertain. V shed 7 bases and J shed 2 bases, with 15 bases lying between them. The CDR3 length is 15 residues. CDR3 DNA: TGTGCCAGCACTAGTACCCCGACCGGCAATCAGCCCCAGCATTTT. Translated: CASTSTPTGNQPQHF.

The J gene is TRBJ2-7, the V gene TRBV6-5, with D possibly matching TRBD1 (5 bases). V gave up 3 bases and J gave up 7 bases, with 13 bases separating them. From germline, CDR1 is MNHEY and CDR2 SVGAGI. The CDR3 consists of 13 residues. The CDR3 region is CASSYQGKREQYF. The DNA for the CDR3 is TGTGCCAGCAGTTATCAGGGTAAGAGGGAGCAGTACTTC.

This chain uses TRBV5-6 with TRBJ2-5; 8 bases match TRBD1. The CDR3 totals 16 residues. V lost 4 bases to trimming and J lost 5 bases; unmatched junction nucleotides: 13. The germline gives CDR1 SGHDT, CDR2 YYEEEE. As DNA, the CDR3 is TGTGCCAGCAGCCCCCCCTGGGACAGGCTTAGCGAGACCCAGTACTTC. It codes for CASSPPWDRLSETQYF.

The chain recombines TRBV11-1 with TRBJ1-1; no reliable D call. This CDR3 is built from 14 residues. Germline assignment: CDR1 SGHAT and CDR2 FQDESV (reference sequence). The V gene lost 8 bases and the J gene lost 4 bases, with 17 bases spanning the gap. For the CDR3, the DNA is TGTGCCAGCTCAAGTGAGGTTTTGAGCACTGAAGCTTTCTTT. Its translation: CASSSEVLSTEAFF.

The chain has TRBV19 and TRBJ2-7; 7 bases map to TRBD1. Germline-derived CDR1 and CDR2 are LNHDA and SQIVND (reference sequence). The trim removed 5 bases at V and 0 bases at J, leaving 10 bases unmatched. The CDR3 covers 16 residues. The CDR3 is CASSLYSGTASYEQYF. DNA for the CDR3: TGTGCCAGTAGTCTTTACTCCGGGACAGCCTCCTACGAGCAGTACTTC.

The sample holds one count of this clone. This chain uses TRBV9 with TRBJ1-2; TRBD1 might be the D (6 bases). CDR1 and CDR2 (germline): SGDLS, YYNGEE. CDR3 length: 15 residues. The ends were cut back, 0 bases at V and 7 bases at J, with 16 bases in the middle. The CDR3 spells CASSVASGDGRGYTF. The CDR3 DNA reads as TGTGCCAGCAGCGTAGCTTCAGGGGATGGGCGTGGCTACACCTTC.

The chain combines TRBV24-1 with TRBJ2-3; 9 positions agree with TRBD2. Trimming at V came to 4 bases and at J to 4 bases, leaving 5 bases not matched to a gene. The CDR3 has 15 amino acids. Germline V gene data show CDR1 as KGHDR and CDR2 as SFDVKD. CDR3 in amino acids: CATSDAGLAPDTQYF. As DNA, the CDR3 is TGTGCCACCAGTGACGCGGGACTAGCCCCAGATACGCAGTATTTT.

DNA of the CDR3: TGTGCCAGCAGCTCCCTGGCCAGGGGTGGATGGCAAGAGACCCAGTACTTC. Amino acids: CASSSLARGGWQETQYF. V gene TRBV5-6 combines with J gene TRBJ2-5, with D perhaps TRBD1 (6 bases). The CDR3 has 17 amino acids. Trimming took 3 bases from V and 2 from J, leaving 20 bases between them. Germline CDR1 and CDR2: SGHDT and YYEEEE.

The chain has TRBV5-6 and TRBJ1-1; D possibly corresponds to TRBD1 (5 bases). CDR1 and CDR2 (germline): SGHDT, YYEEEE. This CDR3 contains 13 residues. The V and J ends lost 5 bases and 1 base respectively, with 9 bases between them. Here the CDR3 DNA reads TGTGCCAGCAGTTGGGGCGCGAACACTGAAGCTTTCTTT. Translation: CASSWGANTEAFF.

V usage is TRBV19 and J usage is TRBJ1-2; 10 nucleotides match TRBD1. Germline CDR1 LNHDA, CDR2 SQIVND (reference sequence). The CDR3 has 16 residues. J lost 1 base, V lost 6 bases, and 8 bases had no gene match. CDR3 nucleotide sequence: TGTGCCAGTAGACGAACCGGGACAGGGGATAACTATGGCTACACCTTC. Amino acids: CASRRTGTGDNYGYTF.

The V gene is TRBV29-1, the J gene TRBJ1-2; D may be TRBD1 (6 bases). This CDR3 is built from 16 residues. Germline values: CDR1 SQVTM, CDR2 ANQGSEA. V lost 0 bases, J lost 2 bases, and 16 bases lay in between. CDR3 protein: CSVEDQDRIANYGYTF. CDR3 DNA sequence: TGCAGCGTTGAAGACCAAGACAGGATTGCGAACTATGGCTACACCTTC. Filled out from reference TRBV29-1 and TRBJ1-2, the complete variable domain reads SAVISQKPSRDICQRGTSLTIQCQVDSQVTMMFWYRQQPGQSLTLIATANQGSEATYESGFVIDKFPISRPNLTFSTLTVSNMSPEDSSIYLCSVEDQDRIANYGYTFGSGTRLTVV.

This clone has a handful of counts. The J gene is TRBJ1-6, the V gene TRBV4-1; no clear D gene. Trimming left V 0 bases short and J 5 bases short, with 20 bases between. The length of the CDR3 is 19 residues. The germline CDR1 and CDR2 sequences are MGHRA and YSYEKL. This CDR3 is CASSQDLFGLLRDNSPLHF. CDR3 DNA: TGCGCCAGCAGCCAAGATCTTTTTGGCCTACTCCGGGATAATTCACCCCTCCACTTT.

The rearrangement links TRBV19 to TRBJ2-3; D unclear. The germline V and J ends were trimmed by 5 bases and 4 bases, with 16 bases remaining between them. Germline V gene sequence: CDR1 LNHDA, CDR2 SQIVND (reference sequence). This CDR3 is 15 amino acids long. The CDR3 nucleotides read TGTGCCAGTAGTTCCAAGGCGGATCTCTCAGATACGCAGTATTTT. Its protein product is CASSSKADLSDTQYF.

This sequence joins TRBV6-5 and TRBJ1-3; possibly TRBD1 for D (5 bases). The V end lost 4 bases, the J end lost 0 bases, and 7 bases lay between the germline ends. The CDR3 contains 14 residues. Germline V gene sequence: CDR1 MNHEY, CDR2 SVGAGI. CDR3 coding DNA: TGTGCCAGCAGTTTTGACAGCTCTGGAAACACCATATATTTT. Translating gives CASSFDSSGNTIYF.

The genes are TRBV12-3 or TRBV12-4 and TRBJ2-2, with no clear D. The V and J ends lost 5 bases and 4 bases respectively, with 5 bases between them. The CDR3 sequence is 12 residues long. CDR3 in amino acids: CASSPLTGELFF. The CDR3 DNA is TGTGCCAGCAGTCCCCTCACCGGGGAGCTGTTTTTT.

The V call is TRBV10-2, the J call TRBJ1-3, with D hard to call. Trimming left V 6 bases short and J 0 bases short, with 12 bases between. Looked up from germline, CDR1 is WSHSY and CDR2 is SAAADI. The CDR3 contains 15 residues. Written as DNA, the CDR3 is TGCGCCAGCAGATTGGAGGGCCTCTCTGGAAACACCATATATTTT. Translation: CASRLEGLSGNTIYF.

This chain connects TRBV12-3 or TRBV12-4 to TRBJ2-1, with a possible D match to TRBD1 (5 bases). The CDR3 runs to 13 residues. Trimming stripped 3 bases from V and 12 bases from J, with 15 bases between. CDR3 sequence: CASSLLDNQGQFF. The CDR3 DNA follows: TGTGCCAGCAGTTTGCTGGACAATCAAGGGCAGTTCTTC.

The chain employs TRBV19 and TRBJ1-1, with D perhaps TRBD1 (5 bases). The CDR3 consists of 13 residues. V was cut by 5 bases and J by 5 bases, with 12 bases left in between. Germline CDR1 LNHDA, CDR2 SQIVND (reference sequence). As DNA, the CDR3 is TGTGCCAGTAGTGGGGCAGTTCAGACTGAAGCTTTCTTT. It translates to CASSGAVQTEAFF.

This chain links TRBV30 with TRBJ1-4; 7 bases fit TRBD1. The CDR3 is made up of 17 amino acids. Germline CDR1 GTSNPN, CDR2 SVGIG (reference sequence). Trimming removed 3 bases from V and 7 bases from J; junction bases left unmatched: 17. The CDR3 bases are TGTGCCTGGAGCGAACGACAGGGAGGATTGTATGGTGAAAAACTGTTTTTT. Translating gives CAWSERQGGLYGEKLFF.

V gene TRBV30 combines with J gene TRBJ2-5, with a weak D call TRBD2 (5 bases). CDR1 and CDR2 from the germline V gene are GTSNPN and SVGIG (reference sequence). Between the trimmed V and J ends, which lost 0 bases and 3 bases, there was a span of 14 bases. The length of the CDR3 is 15 residues. The CDR3 sequence: CAWSVYSPGEETQYF. In DNA, the CDR3 is TGTGCCTGGAGTGTATACAGTCCCGGGGAAGAGACCCAGTACTTC.

This clone has more than one count but fewer than ten. The chain is built from TRBV7-9 and TRBJ2-2, with D uncertain. This CDR3 comprises 15 residues. Germline V gene data show CDR1 as SEHNR and CDR2 as FQNEAQ (reference sequence). Trimming took 4 bases from V and 5 from J, leaving 14 bases between them. For the CDR3, the DNA is TGTGCCAGCAGCTACGGAGCTCTGTGGACCGGGGAGCTGTTTTTT. It encodes CASSYGALWTGELFF. The whole variable domain, remainder taken from reference TRBV7-9 and TRBJ2-2, is DTGVSQNPRHKITKRGQNVTFRCDPISEHNRLYWYRQTLGQGPEFLTYFQNEAQLEKSRLLSDRFSAERPKGSFSTLEIQRTEQGDSAMYLCASSYGALWTGELFFGEGSRLTVL.